This TCR beta chain is from a study of blood T cell repertoires in COVID-19. Overall study: The origin of the acute and convalescent COVID-19 samples was the United States, Italy and Spain. The cDNA or gDNA used as material had been derived from T cells, B-cell-depleted T cells, or PBMCs.

Original methodology: Estimated nucleated cell counts came from reference gene primer amplification. TCRdb's copy holds only in-frame clones and misses some; the assay was immunoSEQ multiplex PCR. V, J and clone size are those of that table, while D and trimming were read from the DNA. This table has roughly 61,000 clones, 91% appearing once. The CDR3 has 15 residues. Germline CDR1 is SGHKS and CDR2 is YYEKEE (reference sequence). V lost 4 bases to trimming and J lost 2 bases; unmatched junction nucleotides: 4. The origin of this receptor is a man in his fifties or sixties with acute or convalescent COVID-19. V gene TRBV5-5 combines with J gene TRBJ2-1; 9 bases align to TRBD1. The sequenced sample consisted of peripheral blood. CDR3 region: CASSQGTGTYNEQFF. CDR3 in DNA: TGTGCCAGCAGCCAAGGGACAGGGACCTACAATGAGCAGTTCTTC.